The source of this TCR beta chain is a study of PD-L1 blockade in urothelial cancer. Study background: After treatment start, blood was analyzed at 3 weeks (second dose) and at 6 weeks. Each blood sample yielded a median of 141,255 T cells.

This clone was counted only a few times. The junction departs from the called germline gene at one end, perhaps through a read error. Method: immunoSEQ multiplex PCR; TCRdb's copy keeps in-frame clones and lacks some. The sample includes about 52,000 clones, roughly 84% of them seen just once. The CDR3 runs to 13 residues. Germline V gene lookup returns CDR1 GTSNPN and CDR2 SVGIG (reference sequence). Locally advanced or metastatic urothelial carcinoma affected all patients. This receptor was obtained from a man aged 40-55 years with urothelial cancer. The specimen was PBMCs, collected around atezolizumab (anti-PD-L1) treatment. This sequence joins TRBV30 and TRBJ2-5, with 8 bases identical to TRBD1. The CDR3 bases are TGTGCCTGGAGTGTAGGACAGGGTCAATTGGGGGACTTC. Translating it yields CAWSVGQGQLGDF.